One and the same sample provided the 21 T cell receptor beta chains below, sequenced in a study of STAT3 mutations in large granular lymphocyte leukemia. Sequencing used immunoSEQ multiplex PCR; TCRdb keeps in-frame clones, though not all of them. Of approximately 43,000 clones listed, roughly 81% are singletons. General study results and limits: Every T-cell large granular lymphocyte leukemia patient had at least one immunodominant TCR beta clonotype.

Their specific antigens are unknown. Source material: PBMCs. These receptors were taken from a human donor with T large granular lymphocyte leukemia. Some clones in this sample may be carry-over from other donors' samples.

The chain has TRBV4-3 and TRBJ2-1, with 10 bases lining up with TRBD2. The germline V gene has CDR1 LGHNA and CDR2 YSLEER. V was clipped by 0 bases and J by 13 bases; unmatched bases: 6. The CDR3 length is 14 residues. The CDR3 coding sequence is TGCGCCAGCAGCCAAGATACGGGGACTAGCGCACAGTTCTTC. Protein sequence: CASSQDTGTSAQFF.

The chain recombines TRBV7-2 with TRBJ1-2; D not certain. With 0 bases removed from V and 6 bases from J, the gap between germline ends came to 14 bases. Germline V gene lookup returns CDR1 SGHTA and CDR2 FQGNSA. This CDR3 has 15 amino acids. CDR3 bases: TGTGCCAGCAGCTTAGCGGCAGGAATGGTGCATGGCTACACCTTC. This codes for CASSLAAGMVHGYTF.

The V call is TRBV4-1, the J call TRBJ2-3, with 11 bases fitting TRBD2. The germline CDR1 and CDR2 sequences are MGHRA and YSYEKL. V shed 0 bases, J shed 9 bases, and the junction held 2 bases outside the gene matches. The CDR3 extends over 14 amino acids. CDR3 region: CASSQDPSGGTQYF. In nucleotides, the CDR3 is TGCGCCAGCAGCCAAGACCCTAGCGGGGGGACGCAGTATTTT.

This clone was picked up a small number of times. This rearrangement joins TRBV15 to TRBJ1-1; no clear D gene. Germline V lookup: CDR1 LNHNV, CDR2 YYDKDF (reference sequence). Trimming left V 5 bases short and J 4 bases short, with 14 bases between. The length of the CDR3 is 14 residues. DNA of the CDR3: TGTGCCACCAGCTTAGTAACGTCAGGCACTGAAGCTTTCTTT. Encoded protein: CATSLVTSGTEAFF.

The rearrangement joins TRBV4-3 to TRBJ2-1, with TRBD2 matching over 7 bases. The trim removed 1 base at V and 5 bases at J, leaving 2 bases unmatched. The CDR3 is 14 amino acids. Germline CDR1 and CDR2: LGHNA and YSLEER. The CDR3 protein is CASSQVGGDNEQFF. CDR3 nucleotides: TGCGCCAGCAGCCAAGTTGGGGGGGACAATGAGCAGTTCTTC.

This clone was found once. The V gene is TRBV7-9, the J gene TRBJ2-2; 9 bases are a match to TRBD2. J gave up 2 bases and V 2 bases, and 3 bases lay outside the gene matches. Germline CDR1 SEHNR, CDR2 FQNEAQ (reference sequence). CDR3 size: 16 residues. In DNA, the CDR3 is TGTGCCAGCAGCTTACTCCTAGCGGGAAACACCGGGGAGCTGTTTTTT. Translating it yields CASSLLLAGNTGELFF.

This chain joins TRBV27 and TRBJ2-1; 7 bases map to TRBD2. Germline values: CDR1 MNHEY, CDR2 SMNVEV (reference sequence). CDR3 size: 15 residues. V lost 7 bases and J lost 3; bases outside the gene matches: 9. The CDR3 bases are TGTGCCAGCACCATTGGGGGGGGAGACTACAATGAGCAGTTCTTC. As protein: CASTIGGGDYNEQFF.

This chain uses TRBV5-1 with TRBJ1-2; 10 bases fit TRBD1. This CDR3 spans 16 amino acids. The V and J ends lost 4 bases and 8 bases, in that order; junction bases with no gene match: 14. Germline-derived CDR1 and CDR2 are SGHRS and YFSETQ. This CDR3 reads CASSKTGTGEWDGYTF. Written as DNA, the CDR3 is TGCGCCAGCAGCAAGACCGGGACAGGGGAATGGGACGGCTACACCTTC.

The chain links TRBV11-2 to TRBJ1-2; D is ambiguous. From germline, CDR1 is SGHAT and CDR2 FQNNGV. The CDR3 has 15 residues. Trimming took 1 base from V and 2 from J, leaving 11 bases between them. CDR3 sequence reads: CASSLGLGLNYGYTF. The CDR3 nucleotides read TGTGCCAGCAGCTTAGGGTTAGGTCTCAACTATGGCTACACCTTC. The variable domain in full, with the rest retrieved from reference TRBV11-2 and TRBJ1-2, is EAGVAQSPRYKIIEKRQSVAFWCNPISGHATLYWYQQILGQGPKLLIQFQNNGVVDDSQLPKDRFSAERLKGVDSTLKIQPAKLEDSAVYLCASSLGLGLNYGYTFGSGTRLTVV.

This chain uses TRBV13 with TRBJ2-1; D tentatively fits TRBD1 or TRBD2 (5 bases each). V shed 1 base and J shed 12 bases, with 10 bases lying between them. CDR1 and CDR2 (germline): PRHDT, FYEKMQ (reference sequence). The CDR3 covers 12 residues. This CDR3 is CASSLEPGPQFF. CDR3 nucleotides: TGTGCCAGCAGCTTAGAGCCGGGGCCGCAGTTCTTC.

This clone was picked up one time. V gene TRBV11-2 combines with J gene TRBJ2-2; 9 nucleotides line up with TRBD1. Looked up from germline, CDR1 is SGHAT and CDR2 is FQNNGV. The CDR3 extends over 15 amino acids. V gave up 3 bases and J gave up 3 bases; unmatched junction bases: 2. In DNA, the CDR3 is TGTGCCAGCAGCTTGGGACAGGGTCACACCGGGGAGCTGTTTTTT. It is translated as CASSLGQGHTGELFF.

This clone was counted only a few times. The chain has TRBV5-1 and TRBJ1-1; no reliable D call. V was trimmed by 4 bases and J by 11 bases, leaving 21 bases between them. Per the germline V gene, CDR1 is SGHRS and CDR2 is YFSETQ. There are 14 residues in the CDR3. The CDR3 sequence is CASSREDPGRTAFF. CDR3 nucleotides: TGCGCCAGCAGCCGGGAGGACCCTGGTCGAACGGCTTTCTTT.

This clone was counted once. CDR3 DNA: TGTGCCAGCAGTTACGGGCAGCTCGATCAGCCCCAGCATTTT. Translation gives CASSYGQLDQPQHF. The genes are TRBV6-6 and TRBJ1-5, with D hard to call. Germline assignment: CDR1 MNHNY and CDR2 SVGAGI (reference sequence). The length of the CDR3 is 14 residues. The ends were cut back, 2 bases at V and 5 bases at J, with 10 bases in the middle.

The V and J genes are TRBV30 and TRBJ1-1; D unclear. This CDR3 comprises 12 residues. The germline V gene has CDR1 GTSNPN and CDR2 SVGIG (reference sequence). The ends were cut back, 0 bases at V and 1 base at J, with 3 bases in the middle. The CDR3 nucleotides read TGTGCCTGGAGTGTGGGGAACACTGAAGCTTTCTTT. It specifies CAWSVGNTEAFF.

This clone was counted between two and nine times. The chain links TRBV5-5 to TRBJ2-1; 7 bases fit TRBD2. The CDR3 covers 12 residues. Germline CDR1 is SGHKS and CDR2 is YYEKEE (reference sequence). Trimming took 2 bases from V and 8 from J; bases not matched to a gene: 1. DNA for the CDR3: TGTGCCAGCAGCTTCGCGGGGGATGAGCAGTTCTTC. Amino acid sequence: CASSFAGDEQFF.

The chain joins TRBV4-2 to TRBJ2-5, with TRBD2 identical over 9 bases. The germline V gene has CDR1 LGHNA and CDR2 YNFKEQ. The CDR3 covers 16 residues. After removal of 0 bases from V and 5 bases from J, the junction contained 7 bases not matched to a gene. CDR3 DNA sequence: TGTGCCAGCAGCCAAGAAGCGGGACTAGCCTTTGAGACCCAGTACTTC. It is translated as CASSQEAGLAFETQYF.

The CDR3 DNA reads as TGCGCCAGCAGCTTGGCAGGAGGCGGCAATCAGCCCCAGCATTTT. Protein: CASSLAGGGNQPQHF. J is TRBJ1-5 and V is TRBV5-1, with D uncertain. The germline CDR1 and CDR2 sequences are SGHRS and YFSETQ. Trimming took 0 bases from V and 2 from J, leaving 9 bases between them. This CDR3 has 15 residues.

The chain joins TRBV30 to TRBJ1-4; D is possibly TRBD1 (6 bases). The CDR3 length is 14 residues. The germline V and J ends were trimmed by 2 bases and 3 bases, with 10 bases remaining between them. In germline, CDR1 is GTSNPN, CDR2 SVGIG (reference sequence). DNA of the CDR3: TGTGCCTGGAGTCCGACAGGCTCTAATGAAAAACTGTTTTTT. Translating gives CAWSPTGSNEKLFF.

The chain combines TRBV7-2 with TRBJ2-5; TRBD2 matches at 10 bases. CDR1 SGHTA and CDR2 FQGNSA come from the germline V gene. This CDR3 spans 16 amino acids. V lost 2 bases and J lost 5; bases outside the gene matches: 8. The CDR3 coding sequence is TGTGCCAGCAGCTTATGGGTAGCGGGGGGCGGGGAGACCCAGTACTTC. The encoded protein is CASSLWVAGGGETQYF.

This chain connects TRBV10-3 to TRBJ1-1, with 7 bases fitting TRBD1. V lost 10 bases and J lost 0; bases outside the gene matches: 11. Per germline, CDR1 ENHRY and CDR2 SYGVKD. The CDR3 is made up of 15 amino acids. CDR3 sequence (DNA): TGTGCCACCATGACAGGGTTCGGAGTGAACACTGAAGCTTTCTTT. It is translated as CATMTGFGVNTEAFF.

The chain uses TRBV2 and TRBJ2-1, with D possibly matching TRBD2 (6 bases). Germline-derived CDR1 and CDR2 are SNHLY and FYNNEI. This CDR3 has 15 amino acids. V was shortened by 2 bases and J by 0 bases, with 8 bases between the two germline ends. As DNA, the CDR3 is TGTGCCAGCAGTGAAACCGGGGGCTCCTACAATGAGCAGTTCTTC. Protein: CASSETGGSYNEQFF.